This TCR beta chain was identified in a study of cytomegalovirus exposure and HLA in healthy donors. General observations from the study: Most sequenced TCRs were rare (though some public TCRs occurred in many donors).

Libraries were prepared by immunoSEQ multiplex PCR; TCRdb keeps only in-frame clonotypes and omits some of them. The table has 150,000 or so clones, roughly 89% seen once. As for this clone: What it recognizes is unknown.

The specimen sequenced was PBMCs. The sequence derives from a woman aged 18-29 years in good health and CMV-seronegative.

This chain's CDR3 is CASYTTRETGGSYEQYF. The CDR3 DNA reads as TGTGCCAGTTACACAACCCGTGAGACAGGGGGTTCCTACGAGCAGTACTTC. This sequence joins TRBV7-8 and TRBJ2-7, with 9 bases identical to TRBD1. V lost 9 bases, J lost 1 base, and 16 bases stayed unmatched. Germline V lookup: CDR1 SGHVS, CDR2 FQNEAQ. CDR3 length equals 17 residues. Combining the CDR3 with reference TRBV7-8 and TRBJ2-7 gives the whole variable domain GAGVSQSPRYKVAKRGQDVALRCDPISGHVSLFWYQQALGQGPEFLTYFQNEAQLDKSGLPSDRFFAERPEGSVSTLKIQRTQQEDSAVYLCASYTTRETGGSYEQYFGPGTRLTVT.